The 31 T cell receptor beta chains below come from one sample, sequenced in a study of beta chain features in type 1 diabetes listed by TCRdb under 2018. The research as a whole found: Type 1 diabetes patients showed a moderate but significant shortening of TCRB CDR3 length in all four CD4+ subsets.

For these TCRs, the target antigens are not known. To prepare the library, the immunoSEQ multiplex PCR assay was applied. The entire amount of isolated RNA was reverse transcribed using the High Capacity cDNA Reverse Transcription Kit, so the sequenced TCRB transcripts were expressed ones. TCRdb took this table from immuneACCESS and kept in-frame rearrangements with V and J called. Such tables lack part of the clones; where checked against another copy, unresolved V genes explain under half of the gap, and the rest is unexplained. The sample includes about 260,000 clones, with around 20% observed a single time. The leading ten clones occupy 0.028% of the sample. Sequenced: naive CD4+ T cells from blood. In light of the paper, this sample's cell subset or site label describes: true naive CD4+ T cells. These receptors all come from a woman aged 40 to 50 with type 1 diabetes.

This clone was counted between two and nine times. The rearrangement uses TRBV19 and TRBJ2-3; D is perhaps TRBD2 (6 bases). CDR3 length: 13 amino acids. Germline loops: CDR1 LNHDA, CDR2 SQIVND (reference sequence). The ends were cut back, 5 bases at V and 5 bases at J, with 11 bases in the middle. The CDR3 coding sequence is TGTGCCAGTAGTCTTGCGGGGATAGATACGCAGTATTTT. As protein: CASSLAGIDTQYF.

The chain uses TRBV7-2 and TRBJ1-3; the D gene is possibly TRBD1 (6 bases). V dropped 3 bases and J dropped 4 bases, with 7 bases sitting between them. The germline CDR1 and CDR2 sequences are SGHTA and FQGNSA. CDR3 length equals 13 residues. As DNA, the CDR3 is TGTGCCAGCAGCTTGGGGACAGGAAACACCATATATTTT. This gives the protein CASSLGTGNTIYF.

The chain is built from TRBV19 and TRBJ2-1; 8 bases are a match to TRBD2. Per germline, CDR1 LNHDA and CDR2 SQIVND (reference sequence). CDR3 length: 15 residues. V trimming: 5 bases; J trimming: 4 bases; junction bases outside the gene matches: 7. The CDR3 sequence is CASSASGGGYNEQFF. The CDR3 DNA sequence: TGTGCCAGTAGTGCAAGCGGGGGAGGTTACAATGAGCAGTTCTTC.

The gene calls are TRBV29-1 and TRBJ2-1; a weak D match, TRBD2 (5 bases). Germline-derived CDR1 and CDR2 are SQVTM and ANQGSEA. The CDR3 consists of 15 residues. V lost 3 bases and J 0 bases, leaving 12 bases between the germline ends. The CDR3 DNA follows: TGCAGCGTTGAGAGGGCGTTAGGCTCCTACAATGAGCAGTTCTTC. Translated, it gives CSVERALGSYNEQFF.

The CDR3 DNA is TGTGCCAGCAGCCTCGGGGGGCCTGGCACAGATACGCAGTATTTT. Translated, it gives CASSLGGPGTDTQYF. This rearrangement joins TRBV9 to TRBJ2-3; tentatively, D is TRBD2 (7 bases). The germline V gene encodes CDR1 SGDLS and CDR2 YYNGEE. This CDR3 comprises 15 residues. The V end was cut by 4 bases, the J end by 1 base, with 13 bases between.

The sample holds a few counts of this clone. The chain carries TRBV27 and TRBJ2-1; TRBD2 aligns across 8 bases. CDR3 length: 14 residues. The V and J ends lost 6 bases and 6 bases, in that order; junction bases with no gene match: 7. Germline CDR1 MNHEY, CDR2 SMNVEV (reference sequence). DNA for the CDR3: TGTGCCAGCAGCCGAAGAGGGACTAGCAATGAGCAGTTCTTC. Translated: CASSRRGTSNEQFF.

The rearrangement uses TRBV27 and TRBJ2-1, with 9 bases matching TRBD2. This CDR3 contains 17 residues. Germline assignment: CDR1 MNHEY and CDR2 SMNVEV (reference sequence). The J segment lost 4 bases and the V segment lost 4 bases, leaving 11 bases of the junction unmatched. The CDR3 DNA reads TGTGCCAGCAGTTCTGGAGGTCTAGCGGGACTTTACAATGAGCAGTTCTTC. Protein product: CASSSGGLAGLYNEQFF.

This chain connects TRBV6-5 to TRBJ2-1; unclear D gene. Germline V CDR1 and CDR2: MNHEY, SVGAGI. V gave up 7 bases and J gave up 5 bases, with 6 bases separating them. CDR3 length: 11 residues. The CDR3 DNA reads as TGTGCCAGCAACCTAAACAATGAGCAGTTCTTC. Its protein is CASNLNNEQFF.

The chain employs TRBV19 and TRBJ1-2; D unclear. The CDR3 has 12 residues. Germline V gene lookup returns CDR1 LNHDA and CDR2 SQIVND (reference sequence). Deletions cut 4 bases from V and 4 bases from J, with 7 bases between. In nucleotides, the CDR3 is TGTGCCAGTAGTAGAATCGGCTATGGCTACACCTTC. Residues: CASSRIGYGYTF. Supplemented by reference TRBV19 and TRBJ1-2, the full variable domain reads DGGITQSPKYLFRKEGQNVTLSCEQNLNHDAMYWYRQDPGQGLRLIYYSQIVNDFQKGDIAEGYSVSREKKESFPLTVTSAQKNPTAFYLCASSRIGYGYTFGSGTRLTVV.

This clone turned up a few times. The chain couples TRBV7-3 to TRBJ2-2; 9 bases match TRBD2. The CDR3 length is 16 residues. J was trimmed by 6 bases and V by 4 bases; bases with no gene match: 9. The germline CDR1 and CDR2 sequences are SGHTA and FQGTGA. The CDR3 region has the DNA TGTGCCAGCAGCTCCCCTCCTAGCGGGAAGGCCGGGGAGCTGTTTTTT. It codes for CASSSPPSGKAGELFF.

The chain carries TRBV29-1 and TRBJ2-2, with a weak D call TRBD2 (5 bases). The CDR3 is made up of 14 amino acids. Trimming shortened V by 8 bases and J by 6 bases, and 19 bases separated the two germline ends. CDR1 SQVTM and CDR2 ANQGSEA come from the germline V gene. The chain's CDR3 is CSTRTALGAGELFF. The CDR3 bases are TGCAGCACCCGGACGGCCCTGGGAGCCGGGGAGCTGTTTTTT.

The chain is built from TRBV4-1 and TRBJ2-1, with a possible D match to TRBD1 (6 bases). Germline V gives CDR1 MGHRA, CDR2 YSYEKL. V was trimmed by 1 base and J by 0 bases, leaving 10 bases between them. CDR3 length: 16 residues. The CDR3 nucleotides are TGCGCCAGCAGCCAAGCACAGGGTCTCTCCTACAATGAGCAGTTCTTC. Translated: CASSQAQGLSYNEQFF.

This clone was observed a handful of times. This chain links TRBV4-3 with TRBJ2-5; 8 bases agree with TRBD2. The CDR3 has 16 residues. CDR1 and CDR2 from the germline V gene are LGHNA and YSLEER. V lost 0 bases and J lost 3; bases outside the gene matches: 6. DNA of the CDR3: TGCGCCAGCAGCCAAGATCTAGGACTAGCTAAAGAGACCCAGTACTTC. Protein sequence: CASSQDLGLAKETQYF.

This clone was found a few times. V usage is TRBV18 and J usage is TRBJ2-7, with 8 bases matching TRBD1. J gave up 5 bases and V 5 bases, and 5 bases lay outside the gene matches. Looked up from germline, CDR1 is KGHSH and CDR2 is LQKENI. The CDR3 runs to 13 residues. The CDR3 protein is CASSSRTGNEQYF. In nucleotides, the CDR3 is TGTGCCAGCTCATCAAGGACAGGGAACGAGCAGTACTTC.

This clone was observed a handful of times. V usage is TRBV7-2 and J usage is TRBJ1-5, with D uncertain. Germline loops: CDR1 SGHTA, CDR2 FQGNSA. Trimming stripped 5 bases from V and 1 base from J, with 12 bases between. The CDR3 has 15 residues. CDR3 bases: TGTGCCAGCAGCGCACTGGGAGGGAGCAATCAGCCCCAGCATTTT. Protein sequence: CASSALGGSNQPQHF.

The V call is TRBV2, the J call TRBJ2-3; perhaps TRBD1 as D (6 bases). V was pared by 8 bases and J by 2 bases, with 11 bases between. The CDR3 loop spans 13 amino acids. Germline CDR1 reads SNHLY; CDR2 reads FYNNEI. The CDR3 DNA is TGTGCCAGCGAAGCAGGGGCCACAGATACGCAGTATTTT. Translation gives CASEAGATDTQYF.

This clone came up a few times. The chain combines TRBV9 with TRBJ2-3; D is unclear. CDR3 length: 14 amino acids. With 4 bases removed from V and 2 bases from J, the gap between germline ends came to 11 bases. Germline-derived CDR1 and CDR2 are SGDLS and YYNGEE. The CDR3 here is CASSPNPTTDTQYF. The CDR3 region has the DNA TGTGCCAGCAGCCCAAATCCTACCACAGATACGCAGTATTTT.

The V gene is TRBV2, the J gene TRBJ1-2, with D perhaps TRBD1 (5 bases). The CDR3 is made up of 15 amino acids. Trimming pared 5 bases from V and 5 bases from J, leaving 18 bases between. Looked up from germline, CDR1 is SNHLY and CDR2 is FYNNEI. The CDR3 DNA follows: TGTGCCAGCAGTCCCACGACAGAGACTCCATATGGCTACACCTTC. Translated: CASSPTTETPYGYTF.

V and J are TRBV29-1 and TRBJ2-5; 10 bases are shared with TRBD2. The V and J ends lost 4 bases and 5 bases, in that order; junction bases with no gene match: 4. Germline V CDR1 and CDR2: SQVTM, ANQGSEA. This CDR3 is 13 amino acids long. CDR3 DNA: TGCAGCGTTGCAAGCGGGGGGGCTGAGACCCAGTACTTC. It encodes CSVASGGAETQYF.

This clone was observed a few times. V is TRBV27 and J is TRBJ1-6; no firm D call. This CDR3 contains 14 residues. CDR1 and CDR2 from the germline V gene are MNHEY and SMNVEV (reference sequence). V lost 5 bases to trimming and J lost 3 bases, with 8 bases between them. The CDR3 DNA reads TGTGCCAGCAGTCAAGAGGGCTATAATTCACCCCTCCACTTT. It translates to CASSQEGYNSPLHF.

The chain couples TRBV4-1 to TRBJ1-1; the D gene is possibly TRBD1 (6 bases). V was shortened by 1 base and J by 3 bases, with 12 bases between the two germline ends. This CDR3 is 15 amino acids long. Looked up from germline, CDR1 is MGHRA and CDR2 is YSYEKL. CDR3 loop: CASSQGRGSYTEAFF. In DNA form, the CDR3 reads TGCGCCAGCAGCCAAGGCAGGGGTTCCTACACTGAAGCTTTCTTT.

The rearrangement uses TRBV5-6 and TRBJ2-5; D ambiguous. The CDR3 length is 15 residues. Trimming removed 4 bases from V and 3 bases from J, with 16 bases in between. Per the germline V gene, CDR1 is SGHDT and CDR2 is YYEEEE. CDR3 sequence (DNA): TGTGCCAGCAGCCCCTGGCCCGTACCCAAAGAGACCCAGTACTTC. Protein product: CASSPWPVPKETQYF.

The DNA of the CDR3 is TGTGCCAGCAGCGCGACTAGCGGGAGTTTCTCCTACAATGAGCAGTTCTTC. Translation: CASSATSGSFSYNEQFF. The V and J genes are TRBV9 and TRBJ2-1, with 12 bases matching TRBD2. V lost 3 bases to trimming and J lost 0 bases; unmatched junction nucleotides: 4. Looked up from germline, CDR1 is SGDLS and CDR2 is YYNGEE. This CDR3 comprises 17 residues. The variable domain in full, completed from reference TRBV9 and TRBJ2-1, reads DSGVTQTPKHLITATGQRVTLRCSPRSGDLSVYWYQQSLDQGLQFLIQYYNGEERAKGNILERFSAQQFPDLHSELNLSSLELGDSALYFCASSATSGSFSYNEQFFGPGTRLTVL.

The sample holds a few counts of this clone. The chain combines TRBV20-1 with TRBJ2-1; D gene uncertain. CDR3 length: 11 residues. The germline CDR1 and CDR2 sequences are DFQATT and SNEGSKA (reference sequence). The V gene lost 3 bases and the J gene lost 6 bases, with 6 bases spanning the gap. CDR3 residues: CSASGFNEQFF. CDR3 nucleotides: TGCAGTGCTAGTGGCTTCAATGAGCAGTTCTTC.

This clone showed up just a few times. The CDR3 protein is CASSVGLPNEQFF. The CDR3 region has the DNA TGTGCCAGCAGCGTCGGACTCCCCAATGAGCAGTTCTTC. The chain has TRBV7-9 and TRBJ2-1; a possible D gene is TRBD2 (5 bases). The length of the CDR3 is 13 residues. Germline V gives CDR1 SEHNR, CDR2 FQNEAQ (reference sequence). Trimming left V 5 bases short and J 6 bases short, with 11 bases between.

The chain joins TRBV30 to TRBJ2-2; the D is unclear. Germline values: CDR1 GTSNPN, CDR2 SVGIG (reference sequence). The V end was cut by 4 bases, the J end by 6 bases, with 9 bases between. The CDR3 has 12 residues. The chain's CDR3 is CAWNERPGELFF. The CDR3 nucleotides are TGTGCCTGGAACGAGAGGCCCGGGGAGCTGTTTTTT.

The chain has TRBV7-2 and TRBJ1-1; possible D gene TRBD1, 5 bases. The CDR3 is made up of 14 amino acids. V was shortened by 5 bases and J by 4 bases, with 14 bases between the two germline ends. The germline V gene encodes CDR1 SGHTA and CDR2 FQGNSA. In DNA form, the CDR3 reads TGTGCCAGCAGCCGTCGGCAGGGTAGCACTGAAGCTTTCTTT. Its protein product is CASSRRQGSTEAFF.

This clone was seen only a few times. The chain employs TRBV18 and TRBJ1-5; perhaps TRBD1 as D (5 bases). Germline V gene sequence: CDR1 KGHSH, CDR2 LQKENI. The V gene lost 0 bases and the J gene lost 7 bases, with 10 bases spanning the gap. This CDR3 has 14 amino acids. CDR3 sequence: CASSPPGAGQPQHF. CDR3 bases: TGTGCCAGCTCACCACCAGGGGCGGGGCAGCCCCAGCATTTT.

In its sample, this clone was seen a few times. The chain has TRBV27 and TRBJ1-1, with D unresolved. Germline-derived CDR1 and CDR2 are MNHEY and SMNVEV (reference sequence). This CDR3 is built from 12 residues. V lost 0 bases and J lost 5, with 4 bases in between. CDR3 nucleotides: TGTGCCAGCAGTTTATCCCGGACTGAAGCTTTCTTT. Protein sequence: CASSLSRTEAFF.

The sample holds a few counts of this clone. The J gene is TRBJ2-1, the V gene TRBV5-1, with a possible D match to TRBD1 (6 bases). The CDR3 totals 17 residues. Germline lookup yields CDR1 SGHRS and CDR2 YFSETQ. Trimming left V 0 bases short and J 4 bases short, with 17 bases between. Here the CDR3 reads CASSLEGVRRLYNEQFF. Written as DNA, the CDR3 is TGCGCCAGCAGCTTGGAGGGGGTCAGGCGGCTTTACAATGAGCAGTTCTTC.

This clone was recorded a few times. The chain combines TRBV6-5 with TRBJ1-1; 10 bases are shared with TRBD1. CDR1 is MNHEY and CDR2 is SVGAGI in the germline V gene. The V segment lost 0 bases and the J segment 5 bases; nucleotides outside the gene matches: 3. The length of the CDR3 is 15 residues. The CDR3 here is CASSYSWGQGTEAFF. The CDR3 DNA reads as TGTGCCAGCAGTTACTCATGGGGACAGGGGACTGAAGCTTTCTTT.